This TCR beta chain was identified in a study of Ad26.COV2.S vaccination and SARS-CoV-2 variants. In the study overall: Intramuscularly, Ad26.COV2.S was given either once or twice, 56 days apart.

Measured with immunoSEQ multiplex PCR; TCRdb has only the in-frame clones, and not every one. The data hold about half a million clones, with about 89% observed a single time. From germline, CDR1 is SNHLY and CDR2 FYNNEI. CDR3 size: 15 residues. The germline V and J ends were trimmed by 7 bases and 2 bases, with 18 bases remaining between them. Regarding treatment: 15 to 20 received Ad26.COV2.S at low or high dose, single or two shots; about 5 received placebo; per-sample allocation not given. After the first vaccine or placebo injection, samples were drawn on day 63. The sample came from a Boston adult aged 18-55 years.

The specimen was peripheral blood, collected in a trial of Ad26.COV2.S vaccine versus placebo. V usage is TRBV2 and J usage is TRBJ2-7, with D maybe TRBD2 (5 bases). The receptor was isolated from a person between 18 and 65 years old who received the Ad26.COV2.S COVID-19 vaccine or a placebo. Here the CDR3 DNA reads TGTGCCAGCACCGAGGATCGGGGTGGAACCTACGAGCAGTACTTC. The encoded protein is CASTEDRGGTYEQYF.